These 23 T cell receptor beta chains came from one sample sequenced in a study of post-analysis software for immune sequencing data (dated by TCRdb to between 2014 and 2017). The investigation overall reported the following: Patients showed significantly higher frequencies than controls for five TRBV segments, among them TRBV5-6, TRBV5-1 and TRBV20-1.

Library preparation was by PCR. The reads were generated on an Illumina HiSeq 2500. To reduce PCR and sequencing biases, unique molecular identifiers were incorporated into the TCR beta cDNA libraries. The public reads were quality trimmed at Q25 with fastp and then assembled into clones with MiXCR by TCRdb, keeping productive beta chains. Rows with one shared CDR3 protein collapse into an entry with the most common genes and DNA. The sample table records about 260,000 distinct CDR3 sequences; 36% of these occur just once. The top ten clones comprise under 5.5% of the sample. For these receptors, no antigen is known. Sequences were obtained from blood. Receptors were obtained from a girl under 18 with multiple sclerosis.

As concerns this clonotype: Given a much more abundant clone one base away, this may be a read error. This CDR3 is CASTRRWDATGTQYF. Written as DNA, the CDR3 is TGCGCCAGCACCCGACGATGGGACGCCACAGGTACGCAGTATTTT. V and J are TRBV5-1 and TRBJ2-3, with D perhaps being TRBD1 or TRBD2 (5 bases each). In germline, CDR1 is SGHRS, CDR2 YFSETQ. The CDR3 loop spans 15 amino acids.

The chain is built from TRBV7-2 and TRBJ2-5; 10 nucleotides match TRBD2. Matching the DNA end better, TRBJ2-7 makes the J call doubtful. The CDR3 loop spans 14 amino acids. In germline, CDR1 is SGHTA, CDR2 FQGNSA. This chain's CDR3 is CASSLSGGAYEQYF. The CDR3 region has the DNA TGTGCCAGCAGCTTGAGCGGGGGGGCATACGAGCAGTACTTC.

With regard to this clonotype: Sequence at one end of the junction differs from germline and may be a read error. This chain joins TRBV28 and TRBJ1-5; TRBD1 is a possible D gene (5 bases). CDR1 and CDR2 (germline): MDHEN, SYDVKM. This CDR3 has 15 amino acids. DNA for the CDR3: TGTGCCAGCAGCATCGGGGGTTTGAGCAATCGGCCCCAGCATTTT. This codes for CASSIGGLSNRPQHF.

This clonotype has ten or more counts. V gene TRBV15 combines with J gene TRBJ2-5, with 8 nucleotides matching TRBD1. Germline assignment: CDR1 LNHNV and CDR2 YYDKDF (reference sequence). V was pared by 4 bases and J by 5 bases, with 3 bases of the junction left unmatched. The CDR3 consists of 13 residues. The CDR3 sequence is CATSMDRVETQYF. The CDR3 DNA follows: TGTGCCACCAGCATGGACAGGGTGGAGACCCAGTACTTC. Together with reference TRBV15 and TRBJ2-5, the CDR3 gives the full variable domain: DAMVIQNPRYQVTQFGKPVTLSCSQTLNHNVMYWYQQKSSQAPKLLFHYYDKDFNNEADTPDNFQSRRPNTSFCFLDIRSPGLGDTAMYLCATSMDRVETQYFGPGTRLLVL.

The CDR3 loop reads CASSPPRGGRNIQYF. Here the CDR3 DNA reads TGTGCCAGCAGCCCACCGCGGGGGGGGCGGAACATTCAGTACTTC. V usage is TRBV7-9 and J usage is TRBJ2-4; 9 nucleotides agree with TRBD2. This CDR3 has 15 amino acids. The V gene end was trimmed by 5 bases and the J gene end by 7 bases; junction bases not matched to a gene: 9. The germline V gene encodes CDR1 SEHNR and CDR2 FQNEAQ (reference sequence).

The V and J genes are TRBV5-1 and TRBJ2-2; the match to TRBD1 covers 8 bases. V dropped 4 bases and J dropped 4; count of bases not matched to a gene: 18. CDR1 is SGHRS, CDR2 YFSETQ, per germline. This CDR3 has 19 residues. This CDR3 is CASSHNAPGQVRGTGELFF. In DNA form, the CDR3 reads TGCGCCAGCAGCCATAATGCCCCGGGACAGGTTCGGGGCACCGGGGAGCTGTTTTTT.

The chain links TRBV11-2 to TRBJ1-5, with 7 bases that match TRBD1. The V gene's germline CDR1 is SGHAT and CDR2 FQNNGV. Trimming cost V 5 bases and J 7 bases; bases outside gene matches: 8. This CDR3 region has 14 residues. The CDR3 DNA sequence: TGTGCCAGCAGCGCTGGGACAGCCCGGCAGCCCCAGCATTTT. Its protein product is CASSAGTARQPQHF.

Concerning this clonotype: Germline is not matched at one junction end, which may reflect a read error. CDR3 amino acids: CASSQVRGSNSPPHF. The CDR3 DNA sequence: TGTGCCAGCAGCCAAGTTAGGGGGTCGAATTCACCCCCCCACTTT. V usage is TRBV4-2 and J usage is TRBJ1-6, with D tentatively TRBD1 (6 bases). Germline V gene lookup returns CDR1 LGHNA and CDR2 YNFKEQ. The CDR3 runs to 15 residues.

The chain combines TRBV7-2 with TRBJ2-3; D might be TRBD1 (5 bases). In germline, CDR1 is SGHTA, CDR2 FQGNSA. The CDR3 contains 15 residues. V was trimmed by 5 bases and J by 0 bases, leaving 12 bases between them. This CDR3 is CASSPRRGSTDTQYF. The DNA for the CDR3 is TGTGCCAGCAGCCCCAGAAGGGGTAGCACAGATACGCAGTATTTT.

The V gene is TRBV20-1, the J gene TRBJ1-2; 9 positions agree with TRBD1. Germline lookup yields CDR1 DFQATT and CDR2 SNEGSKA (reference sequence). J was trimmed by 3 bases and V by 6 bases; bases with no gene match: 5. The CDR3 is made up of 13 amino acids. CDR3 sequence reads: CSAATGGDYGYTF. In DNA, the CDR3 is TGCAGTGCCGCTACAGGGGGCGACTATGGCTACACCTTC.

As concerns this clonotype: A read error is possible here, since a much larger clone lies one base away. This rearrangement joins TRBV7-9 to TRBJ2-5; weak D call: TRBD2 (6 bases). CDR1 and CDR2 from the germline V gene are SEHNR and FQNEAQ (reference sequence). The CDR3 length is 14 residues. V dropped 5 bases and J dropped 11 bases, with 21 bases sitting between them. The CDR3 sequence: CASSPGSGGVEQYF. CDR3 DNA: TGTGCCAGCAGCCCGGGGTCTGGAGGGGTTGAGCAGTACTTC.

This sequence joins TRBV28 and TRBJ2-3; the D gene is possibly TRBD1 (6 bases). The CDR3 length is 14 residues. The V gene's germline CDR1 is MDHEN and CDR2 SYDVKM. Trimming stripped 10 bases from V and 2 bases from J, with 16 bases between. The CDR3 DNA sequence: TGTGCCATTATGGGGGCCCGAGACACAGATACGCAGTATTTT. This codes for CAIMGARDTDTQYF.

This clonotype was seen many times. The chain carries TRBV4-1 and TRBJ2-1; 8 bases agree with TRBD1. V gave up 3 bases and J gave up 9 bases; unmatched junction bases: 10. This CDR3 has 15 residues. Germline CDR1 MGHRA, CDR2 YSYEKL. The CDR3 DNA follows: TGCGCCAGCAGCCACCCGGACAGGGAGATTTTTGAGCAGTTCTTC. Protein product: CASSHPDREIFEQFF.

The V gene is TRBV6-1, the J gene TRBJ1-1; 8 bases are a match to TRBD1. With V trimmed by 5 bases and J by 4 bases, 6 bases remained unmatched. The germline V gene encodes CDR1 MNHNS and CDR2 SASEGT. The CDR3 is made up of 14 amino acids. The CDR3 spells CASSQLRGPTEAFF. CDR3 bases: TGTGCCAGCAGTCAACTCAGGGGGCCCACTGAAGCTTTCTTT.

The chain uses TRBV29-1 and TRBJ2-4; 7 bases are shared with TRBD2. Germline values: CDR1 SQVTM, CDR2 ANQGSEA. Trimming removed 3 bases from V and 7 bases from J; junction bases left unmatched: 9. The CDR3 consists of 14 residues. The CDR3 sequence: CSVDGGSSRNIQYF. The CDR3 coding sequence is TGCAGCGTTGACGGCGGGAGTAGTCGGAACATTCAGTACTTC. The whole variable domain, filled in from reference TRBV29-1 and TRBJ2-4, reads SAVISQKPSRDICQRGTSLTIQCQVDSQVTMMFWYRQQPGQSLTLIATANQGSEATYESGFVIDKFPISRPNLTFSTLTVSNMSPEDSSIYLCSVDGGSSRNIQYFGAGTRLSVL.

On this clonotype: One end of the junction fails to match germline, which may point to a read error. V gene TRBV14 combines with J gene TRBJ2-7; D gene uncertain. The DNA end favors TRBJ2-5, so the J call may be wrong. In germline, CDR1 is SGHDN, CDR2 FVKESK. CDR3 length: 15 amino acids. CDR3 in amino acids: CTSSQARSLQETQYF. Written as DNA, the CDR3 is TGTACCAGCAGCCAAGCCAGGTCATTGCAAGAGACCCAGTACTTC.

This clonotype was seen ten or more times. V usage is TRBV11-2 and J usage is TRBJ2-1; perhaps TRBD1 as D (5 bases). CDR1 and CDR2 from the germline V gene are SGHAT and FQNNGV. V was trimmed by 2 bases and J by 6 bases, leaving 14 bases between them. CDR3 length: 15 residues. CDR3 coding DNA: TGTGCCAGCAGCTTATCGTCAGGACATCGCAATGAGCAGTTCTTC. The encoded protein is CASSLSSGHRNEQFF. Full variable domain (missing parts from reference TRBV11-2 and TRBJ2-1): EAGVAQSPRYKIIEKRQSVAFWCNPISGHATLYWYQQILGQGPKLLIQFQNNGVVDDSQLPKDRFSAERLKGVDSTLKIQPAKLEDSAVYLCASSLSSGHRNEQFFGPGTRLTVL.

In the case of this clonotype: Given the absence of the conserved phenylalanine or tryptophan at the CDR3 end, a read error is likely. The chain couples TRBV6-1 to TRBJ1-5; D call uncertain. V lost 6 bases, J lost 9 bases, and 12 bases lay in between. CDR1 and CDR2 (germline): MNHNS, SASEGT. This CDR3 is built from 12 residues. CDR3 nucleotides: TGTGCCAGCAGCGACTGGACGGGGCCCCAGCATTGT. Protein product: CASSDWTGPQHC.

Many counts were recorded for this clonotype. This chain's CDR3 is CASSQDGQSPTDTQYF. DNA of the CDR3: TGTGCCAGCAGCCAAGATGGTCAGAGCCCCACAGATACGCAGTATTTT. The chain carries TRBV4-2 and TRBJ2-3, with D unclear. Between the trimmed V and J ends, which lost 0 bases and 2 bases, there was a span of 12 bases. This CDR3 region has 16 residues. The V gene's germline CDR1 is LGHNA and CDR2 YNFKEQ.

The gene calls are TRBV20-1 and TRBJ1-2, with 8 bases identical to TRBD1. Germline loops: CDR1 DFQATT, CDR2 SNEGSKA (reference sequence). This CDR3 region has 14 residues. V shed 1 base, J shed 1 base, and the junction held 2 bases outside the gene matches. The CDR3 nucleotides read TGCAGTGCTAGAGGGGACAGGAGTAACTATGGCTACACCTTC. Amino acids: CSARGDRSNYGYTF.

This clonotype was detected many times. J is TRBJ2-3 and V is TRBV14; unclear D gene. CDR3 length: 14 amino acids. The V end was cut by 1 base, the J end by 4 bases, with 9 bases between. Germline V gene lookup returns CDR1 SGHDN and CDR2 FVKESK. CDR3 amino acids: CASSQAGSADTQYF. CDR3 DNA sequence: TGTGCCAGCAGCCAAGCAGGCAGCGCAGATACGCAGTATTTT.

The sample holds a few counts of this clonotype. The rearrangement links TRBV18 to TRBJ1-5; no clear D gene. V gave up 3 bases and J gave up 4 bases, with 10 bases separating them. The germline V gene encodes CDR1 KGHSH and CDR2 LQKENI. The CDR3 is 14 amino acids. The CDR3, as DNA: TGTGCCAGCTCACCCGGGCAGGCGAATCAGCCCCAGCATTTT. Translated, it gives CASSPGQANQPQHF.

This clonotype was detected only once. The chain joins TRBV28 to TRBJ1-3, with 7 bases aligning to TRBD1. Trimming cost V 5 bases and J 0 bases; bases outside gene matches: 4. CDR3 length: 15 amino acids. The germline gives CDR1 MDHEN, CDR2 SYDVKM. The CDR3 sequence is CASSAGTASGNTIYF. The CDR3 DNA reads TGTGCCAGCAGTGCCGGGACAGCCTCTGGAAACACCATATATTTT.